The next 9 T cell receptor beta chains were all read from a single sample in a study of OX40 agonist ivuxolimab in advanced cancers. Using immunoSEQ multiplex PCR, the repertoire was profiled, and TCRdb retains in-frame clones only, with some absent. This sample has about 43,000 clones, with around three quarters found just once. Source: CD4+ or CD8+ T cells sorted from blood, taken in a trial of the OX40 agonist ivuxolimab. The receptors shown here come from an adult with an advanced solid tumor such as melanoma, head and neck, liver or kidney cancer.

V is TRBV7-2 and J is TRBJ2-1, with 7 bases identical to TRBD1. The V gene's germline CDR1 is SGHTA and CDR2 FQGNSA. The length of the CDR3 is 15 residues. V dropped 5 bases and J dropped 4; count of bases not matched to a gene: 8. In DNA, the CDR3 is TGTGCCAGCAGCACGTACAGGGGAGTTTACAATGAGCAGTTCTTC. Its translation is CASSTYRGVYNEQFF. Looking up the rest from reference TRBV7-2 and TRBJ2-1 gives the full variable domain: GAGVSQSPSNKVTEKGKDVELRCDPISGHTALYWYRQSLGQGLEFLIYFQGNSAPDKSGLPSDRFSAERTGGSVSTLTIQRTQQEDSAVYLCASSTYRGVYNEQFFGPGTRLTVL.

This clone appeared a single time. V gene TRBV7-3 combines with J gene TRBJ2-3, with 7 bases aligning to TRBD2. The V segment lost 5 bases and the J segment 0 bases; nucleotides outside the gene matches: 8. Per germline, CDR1 SGHTA and CDR2 FQGTGA. CDR3 length equals 16 residues. The CDR3 is CASSLQGSGSTDTQYF. CDR3 bases: TGTGCCAGCAGCCTCCAGGGTAGCGGGAGCACAGATACGCAGTATTTT. The full variable domain, rest sourced from reference TRBV7-3 and TRBJ2-3, is GAGVSQTPSNKVTEKGKYVELRCDPISGHTALYWYRQSLGQGPEFLIYFQGTGAADDSGLPNDRFFAVRPEGSVSTLKIQRTERGDSAVYLCASSLQGSGSTDTQYFGPGTRLTVL.

A word on this clone: The junction does not match germline at one end; this may be a read error. For the CDR3, the DNA is TGTGCTAGCAGCCCGGGCGGGGGAAGGAGGACAGATACGCAGTATTTT. It translates to CASSPGGGRRTDTQYF. This chain links TRBV7-7 with TRBJ2-3, with TRBD2 matching 7 bases. Germline loops: CDR1 SSHAT, CDR2 FNYEAQ (reference sequence). This CDR3 region has 16 residues.

As DNA, the CDR3 is TGTGCCAGCAGCTCCCCGACTAGCGGGAGTGTGGAGACCCAGTACTTC. It codes for CASSSPTSGSVETQYF. The chain joins TRBV7-6 to TRBJ2-5, with 12 bases that match TRBD2. J was trimmed by 5 bases and V by 4 bases; bases with no gene match: 8. The V gene's germline CDR1 is SGHVS and CDR2 FNYEAQ. The CDR3 is made up of 16 amino acids.

The rearrangement joins TRBV9 to TRBJ1-4; 7 bases line up with TRBD1. CDR3 length equals 14 residues. After removal of 0 bases from V and 8 bases from J, the junction contained 4 bases not matched to a gene. Germline CDR1 reads SGDLS; CDR2 reads YYNGEE. DNA for the CDR3: TGTGCCAGCAGCGTAGGACAGGGCGAGGAAAAACTGTTTTTT. It encodes CASSVGQGEEKLFF.

This clone showed up just once. The chain has TRBV5-6 and TRBJ2-5; 11 bases align to TRBD2. The CDR3 consists of 14 residues. Unmatched junction bases numbered 3, after V lost 4 bases and J lost 4 bases. CDR1 is SGHDT and CDR2 is YYEEEE in the germline V gene. CDR3 sequence: CASSLGLAGETQYF. For the CDR3, the DNA is TGTGCCAGCAGCCTAGGACTAGCGGGAGAGACCCAGTACTTC.

The V and J genes are TRBV7-2 and TRBJ2-5; D perhaps matches TRBD2 (6 bases). V was pared by 6 bases and J by 5 bases, with 10 bases between. The CDR3 consists of 12 residues. Germline assignment: CDR1 SGHTA and CDR2 FQGNSA. The CDR3 DNA is TGTGCCAGCAGTCGACTAGGGGAGACCCAGTACTTC. It is translated as CASSRLGETQYF.

This clone was seen a handful of times. V usage is TRBV6-5 and J usage is TRBJ1-1, with D possibly matching TRBD1 (6 bases). Germline assignment: CDR1 MNHEY and CDR2 SVGAGI. The V end lost 8 bases, the J end lost 4 bases, and 17 bases lay between the germline ends. The CDR3 consists of 14 residues. The CDR3 DNA reads as TGTGCCAGCGGAGGGAGCCAGGGGCGCACTGAAGCTTTCTTT. Translated: CASGGSQGRTEAFF.

The chain combines TRBV4-2 with TRBJ1-1; 8 bases fit TRBD1. This CDR3 has 15 amino acids. V was pared by 3 bases and J by 3 bases, with 6 bases of the junction left unmatched. The germline gives CDR1 LGHNA, CDR2 YNFKEQ. CDR3 sequence: CASSHSDRDYTEAFF. The DNA for the CDR3 is TGTGCCAGCAGCCACTCGGACAGGGATTACACTGAAGCTTTCTTT.